The T cell receptor (beta chain) described here comes from a study of blood T cell repertoires in COVID-19. The CDR3 consists of 14 residues. Germline loops: CDR1 MNHEY, CDR2 SVGAGI. Deletions cut 10 bases from V and 1 base from J, with 15 bases between. Authors' analysis steps: Estimation of nucleated cell counts relied on the amplification of reference gene primers. Profiled with immunoSEQ multiplex PCR; TCRdb holds only in-frame clones, not every one. Clone size and the V and J calls come from that table; the DNA yielded D and trimming. Of about 24,000 clones in the sample, about four fifths were seen once.

The rearrangement joins TRBV6-5 to TRBJ2-3; D remains unclear. The sequence was obtained from a man between 65 and 85 years old with acute or convalescent COVID-19. Sequencing was performed on peripheral blood. The DNA of the CDR3 is TGTGCCACCGCGAGGAGTTGGGGCACAGATACGCAGTATTTT. Amino acid sequence: CATARSWGTDTQYF.